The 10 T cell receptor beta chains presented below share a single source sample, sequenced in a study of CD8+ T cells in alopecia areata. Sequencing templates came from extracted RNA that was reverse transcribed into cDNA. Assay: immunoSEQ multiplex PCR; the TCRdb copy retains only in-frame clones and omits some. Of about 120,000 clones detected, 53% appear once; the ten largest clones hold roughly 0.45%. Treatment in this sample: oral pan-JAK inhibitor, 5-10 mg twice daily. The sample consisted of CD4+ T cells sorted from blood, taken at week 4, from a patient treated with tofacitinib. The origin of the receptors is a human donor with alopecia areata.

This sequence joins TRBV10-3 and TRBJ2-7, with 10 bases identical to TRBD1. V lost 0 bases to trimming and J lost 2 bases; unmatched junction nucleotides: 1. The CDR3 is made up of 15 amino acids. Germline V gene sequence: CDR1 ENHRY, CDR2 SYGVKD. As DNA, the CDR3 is TGTGCCATCAGTGAGTCGGGGACAGGGGCCTACGAGCAGTACTTC. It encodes CAISESGTGAYEQYF.

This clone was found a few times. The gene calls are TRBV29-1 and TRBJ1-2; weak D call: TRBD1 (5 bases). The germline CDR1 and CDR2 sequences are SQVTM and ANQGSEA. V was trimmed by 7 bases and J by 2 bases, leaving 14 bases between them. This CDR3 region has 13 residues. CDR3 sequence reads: CSAGTAGNYGYTF. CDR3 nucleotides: TGCAGCGCCGGGACGGCAGGAAACTATGGCTACACCTTC.

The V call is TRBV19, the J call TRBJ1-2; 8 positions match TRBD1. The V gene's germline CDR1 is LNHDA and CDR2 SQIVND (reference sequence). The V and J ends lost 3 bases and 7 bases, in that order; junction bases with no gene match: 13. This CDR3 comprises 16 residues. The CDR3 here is CASSMPRSTGESGYTF. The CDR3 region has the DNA TGTGCCAGTAGTATGCCCCGCTCGACAGGGGAGAGTGGCTACACCTTC.

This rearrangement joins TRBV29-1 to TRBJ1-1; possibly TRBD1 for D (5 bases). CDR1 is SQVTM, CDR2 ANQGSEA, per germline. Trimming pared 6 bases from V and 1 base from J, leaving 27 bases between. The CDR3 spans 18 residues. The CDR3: CSVPHELSRMGPNTEAFF. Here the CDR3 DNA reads TGCAGCGTACCTCACGAACTATCGAGGATGGGGCCGAACACTGAAGCTTTCTTT.

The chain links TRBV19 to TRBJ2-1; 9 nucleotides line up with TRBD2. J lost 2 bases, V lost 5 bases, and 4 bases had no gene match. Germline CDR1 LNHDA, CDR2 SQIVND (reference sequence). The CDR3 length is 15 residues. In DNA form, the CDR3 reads TGTGCCAGTAGTCTCCGCGGGGGGGCCTACAATGAGCAGTTCTTC. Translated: CASSLRGGAYNEQFF.

CDR3 region: CASSAQGADTIYF. The DNA of the CDR3 is TGTGCCAGCAGCGCCCAAGGGGCGGACACCATATATTTT. The rearrangement joins TRBV9 to TRBJ1-3; tentatively, D is TRBD1 (5 bases). This CDR3 contains 13 residues. V gave up 3 bases and J gave up 8 bases, with 12 bases separating them. Germline V gene lookup returns CDR1 SGDLS and CDR2 YYNGEE.

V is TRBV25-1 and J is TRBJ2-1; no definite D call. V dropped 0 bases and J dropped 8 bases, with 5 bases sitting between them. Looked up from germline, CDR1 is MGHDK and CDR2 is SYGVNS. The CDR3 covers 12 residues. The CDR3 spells CASSEYWYEQFF. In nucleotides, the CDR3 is TGTGCCAGCAGTGAATACTGGTATGAGCAGTTCTTC.

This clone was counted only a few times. CDR3 residues: CASSRTGGDQPQHF. The CDR3 DNA sequence: TGTGCCAGCAGCCGGACAGGGGGCGATCAGCCCCAGCATTTT. The chain is built from TRBV7-9 and TRBJ1-5; TRBD1 matches 11 bases. The CDR3 covers 14 residues. Germline-derived CDR1 and CDR2 are SEHNR and FQNEAQ (reference sequence). With 5 bases clipped from V and 5 bases from J, the junction kept 2 bases outside the gene matches.

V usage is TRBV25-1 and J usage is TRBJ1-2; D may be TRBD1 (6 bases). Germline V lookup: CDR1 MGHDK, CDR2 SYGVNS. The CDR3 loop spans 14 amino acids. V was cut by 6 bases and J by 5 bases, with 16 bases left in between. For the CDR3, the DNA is TGTGCCAGCAGGAATCCAACAGGGAAGTATGGCTACACCTTC. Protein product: CASRNPTGKYGYTF.

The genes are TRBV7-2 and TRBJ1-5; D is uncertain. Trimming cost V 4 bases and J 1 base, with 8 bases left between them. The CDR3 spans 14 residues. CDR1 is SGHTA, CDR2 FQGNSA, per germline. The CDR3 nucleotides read TGTGCCAGCAGCTCCATAGGGAGCAATCAGCCCCAGCATTTT. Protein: CASSSIGSNQPQHF.